This record concerns one T cell receptor beta chain sequence. The clone's antigen remains unknown. No base qualities exist here, and no much larger clone lies one base off it. The sample contains more than one DNA sequence encoding this CDR3. This entry belongs to a study of blood T cell repertoires in COVID-19 (dated by TCRdb to about 2020). Notes on the research overall: The collaborator samples originated in the United States, Italy and Spain and spanned the acute and convalescent phases of COVID-19. The prospective study material was composed of cDNA or gDNA derived from T cells, B-cell-depleted T cells, or PBMCs. Subjects who had been exposed to COVID-19, were actively infected with it, or had recovered from it provided the deeply sampled blood TCRbeta repertoires that made up the dataset. The repertoires were released in a freely available public database meant as a resource for research on the immune response to SARS-CoV-2. The samples were drawn from the first 160 participants of the ongoing ImmuneRACE study and from some 1,300 subjects provided by 6 global collaborators. Nearly every sample came with metadata listing a de-identified subject ID, COVID-19 status, age in years and sex. Where available, HLA class I and class II types were obtained from metadata supplied by the sample provider rather than from assay-based typing. What the study reported, not specific to this receptor: Clinical and demographic metadata were provided uncurated, with the amount varying by source and participant.

One collaborating source in Seattle enrolled patients during active infection and followed them longitudinally through the course of disease. The collaborating institutions used their own protocols to collect whole blood in K2EDTA tubes. Collaborator samples were shipped for TCRbeta analysis as frozen whole blood, isolated PBMCs, or DNA extracted from either sample type. The immunoSEQ Assay, a bias-controlled multiplex PCR, was used to amplify TCRbeta CDR3 regions from genomic DNA. The study's own analysis went as follows. Nucleated cell counts per sample were estimated from amplification of reference gene primers within the assay. To quantify the absolute abundance of each unique TCRbeta CDR3 rearrangement, sequence reads were collapsed and filtered. For each sample, productive Simpson clonality was calculated as the square root of Simpson's diversity index across productive rearrangements. TCRdb carries this immuneACCESS record with in-frame sequences only. Its versions omit some clonotypes, under half of them owing to an unresolved V gene in the studies checked, with the rest unexplained. The V and J calls and clone size were taken over from that table, and D and trimming were inferred from the DNA. The sample table contains approximately 210,000 clones; only one count was recorded for 80% to 85% of them. More than 9% of the sample goes to the ten largest clones.

Trimming at the junction amounts to 0 bases on V and 7 bases on J, and the germline ends lie 10 bases apart. Reading from cysteine to phenylalanine, the CDR3 counts 14 amino acids. Only the CDR3 part of the read is kept: 42 bases, read in frame from the first base. As encoded in the germline V gene, CDR1 is SGHAT while CDR2 is FQNNGV. The receptor's source is a woman of 80 years or more with COVID-19, enrolled during active disease. This chain joins TRBV11-2 to TRBJ1-5, with TRBD1 as a weak D call on 5 bases. Sequenced material: peripheral blood. The DNA sequence reads TGTGCCAGCAGCTTAGACAGGGTTGGCCAGCCCCAGCATTTT. Its product reads: CASSLDRVGQPQHF.